Shown below are 14 T cell receptor beta chains from a single sample sequenced in a study of blood T cell repertoires in COVID-19 (dated by TCRdb to 2019 to 2021). Library creation used the immunoSEQ multiplex PCR assay. The table comes from immuneACCESS by way of TCRdb, which keeps in-frame sequences with V and J called. Part of the clones is missing from these tables; in studies checked, under half for an unresolved V gene and the rest for unknown reasons. In all, the sample holds 95,000 to 150,000 clones, and under 90% of those were seen once. The ten most abundant clones make up roughly 4.3% of the sample. The material sequenced was peripheral blood. The source of these receptors is a woman between 70 and 85 years old with acute or convalescent COVID-19.

The table lists this clone with a count of one. CDR3 DNA sequence: TGTGCCAGCAGCCCACAGGTGGGAATCGATGAAAAACTGTTTTTT. Translated, it gives CASSPQVGIDEKLFF. The rearrangement links TRBV7-9 to TRBJ1-4; D possibly corresponds to TRBD1 (5 bases). The germline V and J ends were trimmed by 5 bases and 6 bases, with 16 bases remaining between them. From germline, CDR1 is SEHNR and CDR2 FQNEAQ (reference sequence). The CDR3 extends over 15 amino acids.

The chain recombines TRBV12-3 or TRBV12-4 with TRBJ1-1, with 7 bases that match TRBD1. The CDR3 has 13 residues. V dropped 6 bases and J dropped 6; count of bases not matched to a gene: 7. In DNA form, the CDR3 reads TGTGCCAGCAGCCAGGGACAGCCCGCTGAAGCTTTCTTT. This codes for CASSQGQPAEAFF.

V and J are TRBV3-1 (or the pseudogene TRBV3-2) and TRBJ2-3; the match to TRBD1 covers 8 bases. Germline V CDR1 and CDR2: LGHDT, YNNKEL (reference sequence). The CDR3 runs 15 residues. V dropped 4 bases and J dropped 6; count of bases not matched to a gene: 9. In nucleotides, the CDR3 is TGTGCCAGCAGCCCAGGGACAGGACTAATGGATACGCAGTATTTT. Its translation: CASSPGTGLMDTQYF.

The J gene is TRBJ1-2, the V gene TRBV25-1; 8 nucleotides align to TRBD1. The CDR3 consists of 14 residues. V was pared by 7 bases and J by 5 bases, with 9 bases of the junction left unmatched. Germline CDR1 reads MGHDK; CDR2 reads SYGVNS. The CDR3, as DNA: TGTGCCAGCAACCCCGGGACAGGACGATATGGCTACACCTTC. Its protein is CASNPGTGRYGYTF.

V and J are TRBV19 and TRBJ1-1; D gene unclear. Germline V gene sequence: CDR1 LNHDA, CDR2 SQIVND (reference sequence). The CDR3 consists of 14 residues. Trimming removed 5 bases from V and 0 bases from J, with 10 bases in between. The CDR3 sequence: CASSLARLNTEAFF. CDR3 bases: TGTGCCAGTAGTCTGGCCAGGCTGAACACTGAAGCTTTCTTT.

J is TRBJ2-7 and V is TRBV18, with 12 bases matching TRBD2. The CDR3 runs 14 residues. Losses at the gene ends were 8 bases for V and 4 bases for J; bases not matched to a gene: 6. Germline V gene data show CDR1 as KGHSH and CDR2 as LQKENI. This CDR3 reads CASQGLAGKYEQYF. The CDR3, as DNA: TGTGCCAGCCAGGGACTAGCGGGTAAATACGAGCAGTACTTC.

The CDR3 loop is CSASSPVVTDTQYF. CDR3 coding DNA: TGCAGTGCTAGTAGCCCGGTAGTAACAGATACGCAGTATTTT. The V and J genes are TRBV20-1 and TRBJ2-3; D remains unclear. The V end was cut by 3 bases, the J end by 3 bases, with 13 bases between. Germline values: CDR1 DFQATT, CDR2 SNEGSKA (reference sequence). CDR3 size: 14 residues.

The chain combines TRBV11-2 with TRBJ1-2, with TRBD1 matching over 8 bases. J gave up 7 bases and V 5 bases, and 9 bases lay outside the gene matches. The CDR3 consists of 14 residues. Germline CDR1 and CDR2: SGHAT and FQNNGV. The CDR3 nucleotides are TGTGCCAGCAGCCCCGGGGCAGGGGGCCTTGGCTACACCTTC. Translating gives CASSPGAGGLGYTF.

The chain employs TRBV27 and TRBJ1-2; TRBD1 might be the D (6 bases). V was trimmed by 5 bases and J by 0 bases, leaving 19 bases between them. This CDR3 has 17 residues. Germline CDR1 reads MNHEY; CDR2 reads SMNVEV (reference sequence). The CDR3 DNA reads as TGTGCCAGCAGTCGAACAGGGAGAAATCGGGCTAACTATGGCTACACCTTC. As protein: CASSRTGRNRANYGYTF.

CDR3 DNA sequence: TGTGCCAGCAGTGAACAGAACAATCAGCCCCAGCATTTT. Its translation: CASSEQNNQPQHF. The gene calls are TRBV6-1 and TRBJ1-5; no definite D call. This CDR3 has 13 residues. The V and J ends lost 2 bases and 3 bases respectively, with 5 bases between them. Germline values: CDR1 MNHNS, CDR2 SASEGT.

V usage is TRBV10-2 and J usage is TRBJ1-4; D ambiguous. CDR3 length: 15 amino acids. CDR1 is WSHSY, CDR2 SAAADI, per germline. Trimming pared 3 bases from V and 3 bases from J, leaving 11 bases between. Here the CDR3 reads CASSDRLAPNEKLFF. Here the CDR3 DNA reads TGCGCCAGCAGTGACAGACTAGCGCCTAATGAAAAACTGTTTTTT.

The chain uses TRBV6-5 and TRBJ2-5; D remains unclear. This CDR3 spans 14 amino acids. The germline CDR1 and CDR2 sequences are MNHEY and SVGAGI. Trimming shortened V by 4 bases and J by 0 bases, and 9 bases separated the two germline ends. The DNA of the CDR3 is TGTGCCAGCAGTTCACAGCCTTACCAAGAGACCCAGTACTTC. Protein: CASSSQPYQETQYF.

The chain couples TRBV3-1 (or the pseudogene TRBV3-2) to TRBJ1-2; 7 positions agree with TRBD1. CDR3 length: 13 residues. Looked up from germline, CDR1 is LGHDT and CDR2 is YNNKEL (reference sequence). The junction had 10 bases not matched to a gene; V was cut back by 4 bases and J by 11 bases. CDR3 protein: CASSPFGTADYTF. CDR3 coding DNA: TGTGCCAGCAGCCCCTTCGGGACAGCCGATTACACCTTC.

The rearrangement joins TRBV6-5 to TRBJ2-4; 10 positions agree with TRBD2. Germline CDR1 MNHEY, CDR2 SVGAGI. Losses at the gene ends were 2 bases for V and 8 bases for J; bases not matched to a gene: 3. This CDR3 has 14 residues. The CDR3 DNA reads TGTGCCAGCAGTTACGCTAGCGGGGGTTACATTCAGTACTTC. Translated: CASSYASGGYIQYF.